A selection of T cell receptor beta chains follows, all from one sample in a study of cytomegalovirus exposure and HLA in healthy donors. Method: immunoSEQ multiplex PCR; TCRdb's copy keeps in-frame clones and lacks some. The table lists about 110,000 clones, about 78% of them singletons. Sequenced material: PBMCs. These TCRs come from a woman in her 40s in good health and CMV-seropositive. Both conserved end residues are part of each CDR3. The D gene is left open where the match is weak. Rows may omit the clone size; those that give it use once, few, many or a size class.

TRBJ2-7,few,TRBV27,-,TGTGCCAGCAGTTCGGGGGGGACAGGGCCCTACGAGCAGTACTTC,CASSSGGTGPYEQYF
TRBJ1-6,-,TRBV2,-,TGTGCCAGCAGTGAGCAGGGGAATTCTAATTCACCCCTCCACTTT,CASSEQGNSNSPLHF
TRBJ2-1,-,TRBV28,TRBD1,TGTGCCAGCAGTTTGACGGGACAGGCTAAGCATGAGCAGTTCTTC,CASSLTGQAKHEQFF
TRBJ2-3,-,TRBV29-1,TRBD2,TGCAGCGTCCCTGGGGGACTACGCACAGATACGCAGTATTTT,CSVPGGLRTDTQYF
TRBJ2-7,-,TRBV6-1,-,TGTGCCAGCAGTGAAGGAGGAGGGGCCTACGAGCAGTACTTC,CASSEGGGAYEQYF
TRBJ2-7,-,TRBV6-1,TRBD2,TGTGCCACCGAGGAAGCGGGGGCCCTCTACGAGCAGTACTTC,CATEEAGALYEQYF
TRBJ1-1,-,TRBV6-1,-,TGTGCCAGCAGTGACCAACCGGGAGCCCGGAACACTGAAGCTTTCTTT,CASSDQPGARNTEAFF
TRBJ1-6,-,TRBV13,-,TGTGCCAGTCGTCCATTTTCCGACGGGGATTCACCCCTCCACTTT,CASRPFSDGDSPLHF
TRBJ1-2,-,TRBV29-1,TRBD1,TGCAGCGTTTCTACGGGACAGGGGGCACACTATGGCTACACCTTC,CSVSTGQGAHYGYTF
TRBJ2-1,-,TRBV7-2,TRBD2,TGTGCCAGCAGCCTTAGCGGGGGGGCCTACAATGAGCAGTTCTTC,CASSLSGGAYNEQFF
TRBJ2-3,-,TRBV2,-,TGTGCCAGCAGTGACCGCTACAGCACAGATACGCAGTATTTT,CASSDRYSTDTQYF
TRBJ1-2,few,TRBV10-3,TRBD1,TGTGCCATCAGTGGACTGACAGGGAATGGCTACACCTTC,CAISGLTGNGYTF
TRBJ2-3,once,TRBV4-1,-,TGCGCCAGCAGCCAAGTATTACAGACAGATACGCAGTATTTT,CASSQVLQTDTQYF
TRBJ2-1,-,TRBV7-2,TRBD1,TGTGCCAGCAGCCCATCCTGGGGTGGACAGGGCCATGACAATGAGCAGTTCTTC,CASSPSWGGQGHDNEQFF
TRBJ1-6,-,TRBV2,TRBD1,TGTGCCAGCAGGGTAGACAGGGGTTCACCCCTCCACTTT,CASRVDRGSPLHF
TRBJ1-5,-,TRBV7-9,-,TGTGCCAGCAGCTTAGGGGCGGGGGGCCTAAACAATCAGCCCCAGCATTTT,CASSLGAGGLNNQPQHF
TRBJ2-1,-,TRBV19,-,TGTGCCAGTAGCCTTTATAGCCCGAATGAGCAGTTCTTC,CASSLYSPNEQFF
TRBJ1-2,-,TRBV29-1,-,TGCAGCGTTGTATCAGGGGCAGGTGGCTACACCTTC,CSVVSGAGGYTF
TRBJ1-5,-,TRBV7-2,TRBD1,TGTGCCAGCAGCACAATCGTCCAGGGGGCGGGCAATCAGCCCCAGCATTTT,CASSTIVQGAGNQPQHF
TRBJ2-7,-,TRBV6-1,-,TGTGCCACCCGACAGGAGAGCTCCTACGAGCAGTACTTC,CATRQESSYEQYF
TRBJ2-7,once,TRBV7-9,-,TGTGCCAGCAGCTTAGGGCCTGTAAGCGAGCAGTACTTC,CASSLGPVSEQYF
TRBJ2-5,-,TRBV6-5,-,TGTGCCAGCAGTACAGAAGAGACCCAGTACTTC,CASSTEETQYF
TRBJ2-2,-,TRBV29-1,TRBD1,TGCAGCGCGGACAGGGGTCCTAACACCGGGGAGCTGTTTTTT,CSADRGPNTGELFF
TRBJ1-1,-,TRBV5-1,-,TGCGCCAGCAGCTCAGGACAAATGAACACTGAAGCTTTCTTT,CASSSGQMNTEAFF
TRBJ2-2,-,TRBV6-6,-,TGTGCCAGCAGTTCCTTGAACACCGGGGAGCTGTTTTTT,CASSSLNTGELFF
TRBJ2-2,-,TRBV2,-,TGTGCCAGCAGTGAACATAGGGCGGAGGGCGGGGAGCTGTTTTTT,CASSEHRAEGGELFF
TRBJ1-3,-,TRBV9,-,TGTGCCAGCAGCGGTCCTGAGGTGCCTGGAAACACCATATATTTT,CASSGPEVPGNTIYF
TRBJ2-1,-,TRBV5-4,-,TGTGCCAGCAGCTTGCAGGCTGGGCACACCTACAATGAGCAGTTCTTC,CASSLQAGHTYNEQFF
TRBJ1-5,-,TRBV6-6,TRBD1,TGTGCCAGCAGTTACTTGACAGGGATGAGCAATCAGCCCCAGCATTTT,CASSYLTGMSNQPQHF
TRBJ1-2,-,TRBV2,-,TGTGCCAGCGGAGGAGGATATGGCTACACCTTC,CASGGGYGYTF
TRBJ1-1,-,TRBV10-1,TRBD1,TGCGCCAGCAGTGATTCTACGGACAGGGGGAACACTGAAGCTTTCTTT,CASSDSTDRGNTEAFF